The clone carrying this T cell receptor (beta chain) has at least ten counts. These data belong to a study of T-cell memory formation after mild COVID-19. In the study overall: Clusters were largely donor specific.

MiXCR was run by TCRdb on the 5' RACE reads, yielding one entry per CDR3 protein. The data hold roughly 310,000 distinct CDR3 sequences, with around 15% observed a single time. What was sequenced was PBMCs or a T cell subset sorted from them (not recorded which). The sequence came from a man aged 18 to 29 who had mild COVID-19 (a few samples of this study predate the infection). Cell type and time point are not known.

The CDR3 here is CASSLIGTANYGYTF. In DNA, the CDR3 is TGTGCCAGCAGCTTAATCGGGACAGCAAACTATGGCTACACCTTC. This chain connects TRBV7-2 to TRBJ1-2, with 7 bases fitting TRBD1. The germline V gene encodes CDR1 SGHTA and CDR2 FQGNSA. After removal of 2 bases from V and 2 bases from J, the junction contained 5 bases not matched to a gene. CDR3 length: 15 amino acids. The whole variable domain, filled in from reference TRBV7-2 and TRBJ1-2, reads GAGVSQSPSNKVTEKGKDVELRCDPISGHTALYWYRQSLGQGLEFLIYFQGNSAPDKSGLPSDRFSAERTGGSVSTLTIQRTQQEDSAVYLCASSLIGTANYGYTFGSGTRLTVV.